Each of the 14 T cell receptor beta chains below was sequenced from the same sample in a study of blood T cells in healthy people across ages. Alongside a J-beta primer mix, a sample-barcoded 5' primer served in a second PCR lasting about 7 to 12 cycles. A single record per CDR3 protein comes from TCRdb applying MiXCR to the 5' RACE reads. The data hold about 770,000 distinct CDR3 sequences, with around 43% observed a single time. Sequencing was carried out using blood. The receptors were sampled from a man between 60 and 70 years old in good health.

This clonotype showed up just a few times. The J gene is TRBJ2-7, the V gene TRBV6-5; 11 bases line up with TRBD2. The J call could be wrong; TRBJ2-5 is a better fit for the DNA end. This CDR3 contains 15 residues. Germline assignment: CDR1 MNHEY and CDR2 SVGAGI. The CDR3 here is CASSKETSGAETQYF. The CDR3 nucleotides read TGTGCCAGCAGCAAGGAGACTAGCGGGGCGGAGACCCAGTACTTC.

Worth noting for this clonotype: Germline and junction disagree at one end, which may indicate a read error. CDR3 protein: CSAGENIKGQFF. The CDR3 bases are TGCAGTGCTGGAGAAAATATTAAGGGGCAGTTCTTC. The chain employs TRBV20-1 and TRBJ2-1; D unclear. The CDR3 loop spans 12 amino acids. Germline V gives CDR1 DFQATT, CDR2 SNEGSKA (reference sequence).

The chain carries TRBV11-2 and TRBJ1-4; tentative D call: TRBD1 (6 bases). The V and J ends lost 6 bases and 10 bases respectively, with 15 bases between them. CDR3 length equals 13 residues. The germline CDR1 and CDR2 sequences are SGHAT and FQNNGV. CDR3 DNA: TGTGCCAGCAGTCCCAGGGACAAAGGAAAACTGTTTTTT. Translation gives CASSPRDKGKLFF.

The chain joins TRBV20-1 to TRBJ2-3, with 11 bases matching TRBD1. The CDR3 is 14 amino acids. With V trimmed by 6 bases and J by 4 bases, 6 bases remained unmatched. In germline, CDR1 is DFQATT, CDR2 SNEGSKA (reference sequence). Here the CDR3 DNA reads TGCAGTGCCACGGGACAGGGGGGGCCAGATACGCAGTATTTT. It yields the protein CSATGQGGPDTQYF.

This clonotype was observed at least ten times. V is TRBV12-3 or TRBV12-4 and J is TRBJ2-5, with 7 bases matching TRBD2. V lost 5 bases and J lost 1; bases outside the gene matches: 1. The CDR3 covers 13 residues. The CDR3, as DNA: TGTGCCAGCAGTCGACTAGCCCAAGAGACCCAGTACTTC. Translating gives CASSRLAQETQYF.

The chain joins TRBV19 to TRBJ2-1; the match to TRBD1 covers 7 bases. This CDR3 region has 13 residues. Trimming took 8 bases from V and 0 from J; bases not matched to a gene: 1. Germline V gene data show CDR1 as LNHDA and CDR2 as SQIVND (reference sequence). Here the CDR3 reads CASGDSSYNEQFF. The CDR3 region has the DNA TGTGCCAGTGGGGACAGCTCCTACAATGAGCAGTTCTTC. The variable domain in full, with the rest retrieved from reference TRBV19 and TRBJ2-1, is DGGITQSPKYLFRKEGQNVTLSCEQNLNHDAMYWYRQDPGQGLRLIYYSQIVNDFQKGDIAEGYSVSREKKESFPLTVTSAQKNPTAFYLCASGDSSYNEQFFGPGTRLTVL.

This chain joins TRBV18 and TRBJ1-2; 7 bases are shared with TRBD1. The CDR3 sequence is 17 residues long. Trimming at V came to 7 bases and at J to 7 bases, leaving 21 bases not matched to a gene. Germline V gene lookup returns CDR1 KGHSH and CDR2 LQKENI. The CDR3 DNA reads TGTGCCAGCTTACCGAGGGGACAGTCCCCTTCAACAAGTGGCTACACCTTC. Encoded protein: CASLPRGQSPSTSGYTF.

This clonotype was counted only a few times. The chain joins TRBV12-3 or TRBV12-4 to TRBJ2-1, with TRBD2 as a possible D gene (5 bases). Trimming removed 3 bases at V and 10 bases at J, with 16 bases between. CDR3 length: 14 amino acids. In DNA form, the CDR3 reads TGTGCCAGCAGTTTTAGGGAAGGAGGCAGGGAGCAGTTCTTC. Its protein is CASSFREGGREQFF.

The J gene is TRBJ1-2, the V gene TRBV18; D unclear. V was shortened by 8 bases and J by 3 bases, with 13 bases between the two germline ends. The CDR3 length is 13 residues. Germline loops: CDR1 KGHSH, CDR2 LQKENI. This chain's CDR3 is CASTADTDYGYTF. CDR3 bases: TGTGCCAGCACGGCCGACACTGACTATGGCTACACCTTC.

The DNA for the CDR3 is TGTGCCAGCAGTTTTGGGGCCGCGGAAGGTTATGGCTACACCTTC. This encodes CASSFGAAEGYGYTF. The chain combines TRBV6-2 or TRBV6-3 with TRBJ1-2; TRBD1 is a possible D gene (5 bases). Trimming pared 4 bases from V and 5 bases from J, leaving 17 bases between. Looked up from germline, CDR1 is MNHEY and CDR2 is SVGEGT. The CDR3 is 15 residues long.

In its sample, this clonotype was seen a few times. The V gene is TRBV6-2 or TRBV6-3, the J gene TRBJ1-6, with D uncertain. The CDR3 totals 14 residues. CDR1 and CDR2 (germline): MNHEY, SVGEGT. The V end lost 2 bases, the J end lost 7 bases, and 9 bases lay between the germline ends. This CDR3 is CASSYVSRNSPLHF. The CDR3 coding sequence is TGTGCCAGCAGTTACGTGTCAAGGAATTCACCCCTCCACTTT.

The DNA of the CDR3 is TGTGCCAGCAAGGCGGGGTCCTCAGATACGCAGTATTTT. This encodes CASKAGSSDTQYF. This chain uses TRBV2 with TRBJ2-3, with D tentatively TRBD2 (6 bases). Per the germline V gene, CDR1 is SNHLY and CDR2 is FYNNEI. CDR3 size: 13 residues. V was shortened by 7 bases and J by 4 bases, with 12 bases between the two germline ends.

The chain joins TRBV7-9 to TRBJ1-1, with D maybe TRBD1 (5 bases). This CDR3 spans 12 amino acids. Trimming shortened V by 4 bases and J by 6 bases, and 9 bases separated the two germline ends. Per germline, CDR1 SEHNR and CDR2 FQNEAQ (reference sequence). CDR3 region: CASSSSGAEAFF. The CDR3 region has the DNA TGTGCCAGCAGCTCCTCGGGGGCTGAAGCTTTCTTT.

This clonotype was recorded at least ten times. The gene calls are TRBV7-2 and TRBJ2-7, with 7 bases aligning to TRBD1. The CDR3 contains 14 residues. Looked up from germline, CDR1 is SGHTA and CDR2 is FQGNSA. V trimming: 5 bases; J trimming: 2 bases; junction bases outside the gene matches: 6. The CDR3 here is CASSRQGPTYEQYF. CDR3 bases: TGTGCCAGCAGCAGACAGGGTCCCACCTACGAGCAGTACTTC.